A selection of T cell receptor beta chains follows, all from one sample in a study of T cells in Graves' hyperthyroidism and ophthalmopathy. TCRdb re-analysed the multiplex PCR reads in MiXCR, keeping a single row per CDR3 protein. Of 350,000 to 450,000 distinct CDR3 sequences listed, about an eighth are singletons. The sequencing sample was made of blood. Source of these receptors: a man between 50 and 59 years old with Graves' ophthalmopathy. Both conserved end residues are part of each CDR3. Each record gives: V gene, D gene, J gene, clone size, CDR3 protein, CDR3 DNA. D genes are given only for firm matches. Clone size is stated in some rows and not others, as once, few, many or a class when expanded.

TRBV12-3/TRBV12-4	TRBD2	TRBJ2-1	many	CASSPVPREATYNEQFF	TGTGCCAGCAGTCCTGTCCCTCGGGAGGCAACCTACAATGAGCAGTTCTTC
TRBV20-1	TRBD2	TRBJ2-5	few	CSAHTGTTGETQYF	TGCAGTGCACACACCGGGACTACCGGAGAGACCCAGTACTTC
TRBV24-1	NA	TRBJ2-3	few	CATSETAGGTQYF	TGTGCCACCAGTGAGACCGCCGGGGGTACGCAGTATTTT
TRBV19	NA	TRBJ2-1	once	CASTGAPYNEQFF	TGTGCCAGTACGGGGGCCCCTTACAATGAGCAGTTCTTC
TRBV7-9	TRBD2	TRBJ2-1	many	CASSELAGVLDEQFF	TGTGCCAGCAGTGAACTAGCGGGAGTTTTGGATGAGCAGTTCTTC
TRBV2	TRBD1	TRBJ1-5	few	CATTGTGLQPQHF	TGTGCCACGACCGGGACAGGGCTTCAGCCCCAGCATTTT
TRBV10-3	TRBD1	TRBJ1-2	few	CAISAVTGLAYGYTF	TGTGCCATCAGTGCGGTGACAGGGCTCGCCTATGGCTACACCTTC
TRBV6-1	NA	TRBJ2-1	few	CASSPTGPPNEQFF	TGTGCCAGCAGTCCAACGGGACCCCCCAATGAGCAGTTCTTC
TRBV2	TRBD1	TRBJ2-5	NA	CASSPGQMDETQYF	TGTGCCAGCAGCCCGGGACAGATGGACGAGACCCAGTACTTC
TRBV5-1	TRBD1	TRBJ2-1	many	CASSLLQGANEQFF	TGCGCCAGCAGCTTGTTACAGGGGGCGAATGAGCAGTTCTTC
TRBV29-1	NA	TRBJ2-5	many	CSVENLEGETQYF	TGCAGCGTTGAAAACTTGGAGGGAGAGACCCAGTACTTC